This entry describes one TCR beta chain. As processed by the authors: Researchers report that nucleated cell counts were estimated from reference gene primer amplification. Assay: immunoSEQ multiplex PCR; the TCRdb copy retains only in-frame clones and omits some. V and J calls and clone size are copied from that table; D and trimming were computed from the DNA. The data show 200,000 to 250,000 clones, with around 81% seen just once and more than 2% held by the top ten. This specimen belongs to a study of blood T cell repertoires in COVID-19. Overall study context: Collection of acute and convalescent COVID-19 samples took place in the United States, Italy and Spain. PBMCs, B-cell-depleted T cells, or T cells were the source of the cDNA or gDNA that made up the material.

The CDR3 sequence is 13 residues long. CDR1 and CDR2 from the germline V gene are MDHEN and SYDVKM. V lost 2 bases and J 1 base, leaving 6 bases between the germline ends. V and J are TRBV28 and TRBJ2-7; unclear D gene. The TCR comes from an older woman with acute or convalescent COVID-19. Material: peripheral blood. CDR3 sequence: CASSLGQSYEQYF. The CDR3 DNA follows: TGTGCCAGCAGTTTAGGGCAGTCCTACGAGCAGTACTTC.